This T cell receptor beta chain comes out of a study of blood T cells in healthy people across ages. Study-wide results and limits: Correlation between TCR beta diversity and naive T cell percentage was strong. Calculation of diversity from one million T cells yielded estimates considered to be underestimates.

With a J-beta primer mix and a sample-barcoded 5' primer, a second PCR ran about 6 to 11 cycles. TCRdb ran MiXCR on the 5' RACE reads and lists one entry per CDR3 protein. Here the sample spans approximately 880,000 distinct CDR3 sequences, around 48% being singletons. This clonotype was detected ten times or more. The antigen is unknown. CDR3 length equals 13 residues. Germline loops: CDR1 SQVTM, CDR2 ANQGSEA. Trimming took off 7 bases at V and 7 bases at J, with 14 bases between the two ends. The genes are TRBV29-1 and TRBJ1-6; tentative D call: TRBD1 (6 bases). The sequence came from a young man in good health. The sample consisted of blood. DNA for the CDR3: TGCAGCGCCCGACAGGAAAGAAATTCACCCCTCCACTTT. Amino acid sequence: CSARQERNSPLHF.